This T cell receptor (beta chain) was sequenced in a study of naive and memory T cell subsets. V lost 2 bases and J 1 base, leaving 10 bases between the germline ends. Germline-derived CDR1 and CDR2 are LGHDT and YNNKEL (reference sequence). The CDR3 is made up of 15 amino acids. Both TRBC1 and TRBC2 were covered by a beta constant-region primer of two equimolar oligonucleotides. Via MiXCR, TCRdb re-called the UMI-ligation and nested PCR reads, giving one row per CDR3 protein. The table shows some 85,000 distinct CDR3 sequences, with under 15% occurring only once. This receptor was obtained from a human donor in good health. Specimen: central memory CD4+ T cells from blood. The chain couples TRBV3-1 to TRBJ2-3; the D is unclear. The CDR3 region is CASSQRASGTDTQYF. DNA of the CDR3: TGTGCCAGCAGCCAAAGGGCTAGTGGCACAGATACGCAGTATTTT.